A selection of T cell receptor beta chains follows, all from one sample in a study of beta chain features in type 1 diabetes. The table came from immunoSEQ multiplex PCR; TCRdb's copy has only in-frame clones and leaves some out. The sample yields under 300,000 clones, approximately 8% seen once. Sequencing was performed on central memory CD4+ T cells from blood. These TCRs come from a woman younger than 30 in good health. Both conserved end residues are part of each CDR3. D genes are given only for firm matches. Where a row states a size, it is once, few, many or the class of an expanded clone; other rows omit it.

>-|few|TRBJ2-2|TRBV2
CASKIANQNTGELFF
TGTGCCAGCAAAATAGCGAACCAGAACACCGGGGAGCTGTTTTTT
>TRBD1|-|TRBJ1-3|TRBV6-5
CASSQRQGGNTIYF
TGTGCCAGCAGCCAACGACAGGGAGGAAACACCATATATTTT
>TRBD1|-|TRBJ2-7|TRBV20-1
CSAVTGYEQYF
TGCAGTGCCGTGACAGGGTACGAGCAGTACTTC
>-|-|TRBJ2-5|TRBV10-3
CAISDQGGGRETQYF
TGTGCCATCTCTGATCAGGGGGGCGGAAGGGAGACCCAGTACTTC
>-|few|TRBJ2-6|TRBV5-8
CASRTTGSGANVLTF
TGTGCCAGCAGGACCACAGGGAGTGGGGCCAACGTCCTGACTTTC
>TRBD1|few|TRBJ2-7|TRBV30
CAWSVLGTGNYEQYF
TGTGCCTGGAGTGTACTAGGGACAGGGAATTACGAGCAGTACTTC
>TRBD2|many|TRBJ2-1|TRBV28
CASMAGGRNEQFF
TGTGCCAGCATGGCGGGGGGGCGGAATGAGCAGTTCTTC
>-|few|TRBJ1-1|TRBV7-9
CASSPGRGMNTEAFF
TGTGCCAGCAGCCCAGGGAGAGGGATGAACACTGAAGCTTTCTTT
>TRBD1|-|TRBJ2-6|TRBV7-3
CASSGTVSPGANVLTF
TGTGCCAGCAGCGGGACAGTCTCCCCTGGGGCCAACGTCCTGACTTTC
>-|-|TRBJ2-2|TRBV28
CAGLGNTGELFF
TGTGCCGGATTAGGTAACACCGGGGAGCTGTTTTTT